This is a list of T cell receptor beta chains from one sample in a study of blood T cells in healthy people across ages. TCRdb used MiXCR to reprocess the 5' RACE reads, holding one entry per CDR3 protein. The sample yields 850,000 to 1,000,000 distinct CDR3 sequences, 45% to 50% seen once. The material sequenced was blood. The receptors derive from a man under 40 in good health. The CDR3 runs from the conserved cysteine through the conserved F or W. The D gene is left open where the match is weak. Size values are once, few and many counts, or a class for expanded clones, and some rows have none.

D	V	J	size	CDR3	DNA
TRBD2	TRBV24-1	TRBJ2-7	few	CATPGRESYEQYF	TGTGCCACCCCCGGGAGGGAATCCTACGAGCAGTACTTC
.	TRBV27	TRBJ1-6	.	CASRVAMTENSPLHF	TGTGCCAGCAGGGTTGCTATGACAGAAAATTCACCCCTCCACTTT
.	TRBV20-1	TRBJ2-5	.	CSARDTLRESQETQYF	TGCAGTGCTAGAGATACTCTAAGGGAGTCCCAAGAGACCCAGTACTTC
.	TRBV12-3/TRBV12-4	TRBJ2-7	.	CASSSRPSSTYEQYF	TGTGCCAGCAGTTCCCGACCGAGCTCAACCTACGAGCAGTACTTC
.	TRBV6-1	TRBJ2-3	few	CASSEVSSTDTQYF	TGTGCCAGCAGTGAAGTCTCTAGCACAGATACGCAGTATTTT
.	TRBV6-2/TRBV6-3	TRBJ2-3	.	CASSYFGADTQYF	TGTGCCAGCAGTTACTTCGGGGCAGATACGCAGTATTTT
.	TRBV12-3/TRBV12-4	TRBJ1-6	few	CASSLSTSSYNSPLHF	TGTGCCAGCAGTTTATCGACGAGCTCCTATAATTCACCCCTCCACTTT
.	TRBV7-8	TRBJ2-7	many	CASSSWSTGEQYF	TGTGCCAGCAGCTCATGGTCGACAGGCGAGCAGTACTTC
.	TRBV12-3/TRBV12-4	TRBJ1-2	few	CASTAARSGYGYTF	TGTGCCAGCACCGCGGCCAGGAGTGGCTATGGCTACACCTTC
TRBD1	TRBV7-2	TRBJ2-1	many	CASSLEGQPHNEQFF	TGTGCCAGCAGCTTAGAGGGACAGCCCCACAATGAGCAGTTCTTC
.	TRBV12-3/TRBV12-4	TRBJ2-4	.	CASSPTKGKDIQYF	TGTGCCAGCAGTCCAACAAAGGGCAAAGACATTCAGTACTTC
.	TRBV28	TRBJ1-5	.	CASSPAVGNNQPQHF	TGTGCCAGCAGCCCCGCGGTGGGTAACAATCAGCCCCAGCATTTT
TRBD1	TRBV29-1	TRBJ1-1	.	CSVSTGVSGTEAFF	TGCAGCGTTTCAACAGGGGTGAGCGGCACTGAAGCTTTCTTT
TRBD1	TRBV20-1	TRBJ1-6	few	CSADGQGDFRNNSPLHF	TGCAGTGCAGATGGACAGGGGGATTTTAGGAACAATTCACCCCTCCACTTT
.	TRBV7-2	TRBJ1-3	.	CASSLVQGGGNTIYF	TGTGCCAGCAGCTTGGTCCAGGGTGGAGGAAACACCATATATTTT
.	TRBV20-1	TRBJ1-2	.	CSAARDTLNYGYTF	TGCAGTGCCGCCCGGGACACCTTAAACTATGGCTACACCTTC
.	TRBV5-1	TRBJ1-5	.	CASSLDPGNNQPQHF	TGCGCCAGCAGCTTGGACCCAGGTAACAATCAGCCCCAGCATTTT
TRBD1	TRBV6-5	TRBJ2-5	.	CASSFPPKQGEEETQYF	TGTGCCAGCAGTTTTCCCCCAAAACAGGGGGAGGAAGAGACCCAGTACTTC
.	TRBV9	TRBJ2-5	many	CASSPYGVGLETQYF	TGTGCCAGCAGTCCCTATGGGGTGGGGTTGGAGACCCAGTACTTC
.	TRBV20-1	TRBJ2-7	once	CSARDWDGANSYEQYF	TGCAGTGCTAGAGATTGGGACGGGGCGAACTCCTACGAGCAGTACTTC
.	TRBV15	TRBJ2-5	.	CATSRDRDGRQTQYF	TGTGCCACCAGCAGAGATAGGGACGGACGCCAGACCCAGTACTTC
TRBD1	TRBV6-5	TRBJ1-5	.	CASSPQGGPNQPQHF	TGTGCCAGCAGCCCCCAGGGGGGCCCTAATCAGCCCCAGCATTTT
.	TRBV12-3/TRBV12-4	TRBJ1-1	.	CASSSQLYTEAFF	TGTGCCAGCAGTTCCCAGCTGTACACTGAAGCTTTCTTT
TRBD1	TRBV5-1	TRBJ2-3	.	CASSPGRGQFSDTQYF	TGCGCCAGCAGCCCGGGCAGGGGGCAATTTTCAGATACGCAGTATTTT
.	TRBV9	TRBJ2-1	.	CASSVVPDDEQFF	TGTGCCAGCAGCGTAGTCCCGGACGATGAGCAGTTCTTC
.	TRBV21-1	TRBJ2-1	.	CASSARFGLGSSYNEQFF	.
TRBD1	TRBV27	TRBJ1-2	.	CASSFTPGTVNGYTF	TGTGCCAGCAGTTTCACTCCCGGGACAGTCAATGGCTACACCTTC
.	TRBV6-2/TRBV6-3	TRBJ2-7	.	CVSRRTVSSYEQYF	TGTGTCAGCAGACGGACGGTGAGCTCCTACGAGCAGTACTTC
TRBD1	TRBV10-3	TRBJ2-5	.	CAISLRDSETQYF	TGTGCCATCAGTCTCCGGGACAGCGAGACCCAGTACTTC
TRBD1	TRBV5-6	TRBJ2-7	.	CASSFGQGYLEAYEQYF	TGTGCCAGTAGCTTCGGACAGGGGTACCTCGAGGCCTACGAGCAGTACTTC
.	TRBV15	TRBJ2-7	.	CATSREAGPTYEQYF	TGTGCCACCAGCAGAGAGGCAGGACCGACCTACGAGCAGTACTTC
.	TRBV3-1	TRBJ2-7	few	CASSQDRSGEQYF	TGTGCCAGCAGCCAAGATAGGAGTGGCGAGCAGTACTTC
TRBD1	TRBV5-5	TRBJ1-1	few	CASSLGAGQGNTEAFF	TGTGCCAGCAGCTTGGGGGCGGGACAGGGTAACACTGAAGCTTTCTTT
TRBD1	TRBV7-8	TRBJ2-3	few	CASSLEGGAADTQYF	TGTGCCAGCAGCTTAGAAGGGGGCGCGGCAGATACGCAGTATTTT
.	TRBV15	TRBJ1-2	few	CATSRERANYGYTF	TGTGCCACCAGCAGAGAGAGAGCTAACTATGGCTACACCTTC
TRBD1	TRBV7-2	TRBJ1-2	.	CASSLGGQLNYGYTF	TGTGCCAGCAGCTTAGGGGGACAGCTTAACTATGGCTACACCTTC
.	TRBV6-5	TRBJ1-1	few	CASSSPGAGHTEAFF	TGTGCCAGCAGTTCTCCTGGGGCCGGACACACTGAAGCTTTCTTT
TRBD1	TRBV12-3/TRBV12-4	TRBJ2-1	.	CASSRTGANEQFF	TGTGCCAGCAGCCGGACAGGCGCAAATGAGCAGTTCTTC
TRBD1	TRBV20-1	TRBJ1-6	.	CSATRTGGNNSPLHF	TGCAGTGCGACGAGGACAGGGGGCAATAATTCACCCCTCCACTTT
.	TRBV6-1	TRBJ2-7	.	CASRTTGSYEQYF	TGTGCCAGCAGGACTACAGGTTCCTACGAGCAGTACTTC
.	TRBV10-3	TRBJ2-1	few	CAIEKQGLNEQFF	TGTGCCATAGAAAAACAGGGTCTCAATGAGCAGTTCTTC
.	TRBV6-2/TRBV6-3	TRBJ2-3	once	CASSYSYVDTQYF	TGTGCCAGCAGTTACTCGTACGTTGATACGCAGTATTTT
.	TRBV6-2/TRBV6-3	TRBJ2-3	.	CASNPTLTDTQYF	TGTGCCAGCAACCCGACATTAACAGATACGCAGTATTTT
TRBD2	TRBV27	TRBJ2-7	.	CAISSTSAGEQYF	TGTGCCATCAGCTCGACTAGCGCTGGAGAGCAGTACTTC
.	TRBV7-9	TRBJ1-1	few	CASSFLQGLNTEAFF	TGTGCCAGCAGCTTTCTACAGGGACTGAACACTGAAGCTTTCTTT
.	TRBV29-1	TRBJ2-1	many	CSVGGASNNEQFF	TGCAGCGTTGGCGGAGCCTCAAACAATGAGCAGTTCTTC
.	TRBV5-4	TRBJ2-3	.	CASRPGGKGDTQYF	TGTGCCAGCAGGCCCGGGGGAAAAGGAGATACGCAGTATTTT
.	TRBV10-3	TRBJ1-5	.	CAISSQESNQPQHF	TGTGCCATCAGTTCTCAGGAGAGCAATCAGCCCCAGCATTTT
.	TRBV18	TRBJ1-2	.	CASSPGSDGYTF	TGTGCCAGCTCACCAGGGTCGGATGGCTACACCTTC
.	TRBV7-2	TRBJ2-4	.	CASSPESFKNIQYF	TGTGCCAGCAGCCCAGAGTCCTTCAAAAACATTCAGTACTTC
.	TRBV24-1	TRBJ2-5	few	CATSDFINGDYQETQYF	TGTGCCACCAGTGATTTCATCAACGGCGACTACCAAGAGACCCAGTACTTC
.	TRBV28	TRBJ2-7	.	CASSILLGGTASTYEQYF	TGTGCCAGCAGTATATTGCTAGGGGGGACAGCTTCTACCTACGAGCAGTACTTC
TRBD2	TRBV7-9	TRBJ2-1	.	CASSATSGGAHEQFF	TGTGCCAGCAGCGCGACTAGCGGGGGGGCCCATGAGCAGTTCTTC